Listed below are T cell receptor beta chains from one sample, sequenced in a study of blood T cell repertoires in COVID-19. Clones were read by immunoSEQ multiplex PCR, and TCRdb kept only the in-frame ones, dropping some. The data show 75,000 to 100,000 clones, with approximately 90% seen just once and roughly 14% held by the top ten. Sequenced: peripheral blood. The receptors stem from a human donor in a cohort sampled during active COVID-19. The CDR3 runs from the conserved cysteine through the conserved F or W. Each record gives: CDR3 protein, CDR3 DNA, clone size, V gene, D gene, CDR3 length, J gene. D genes are given only for firm matches. The listing skips clone size in some rows; elsewhere it reads once, few, many or a size class.

CDR3 protein: CASSLNLDRAYEQYF; CDR3 DNA: TGTGCCAGCAGCTTAAACCTCGACAGAGCCTACGAGCAGTACTTC; clone size: once; V gene: TRBV7-8; D gene: .; CDR3 length: 15; J gene: TRBJ2-7
CDR3 protein: CASSRLTGALGKRGQYF; CDR3 DNA: TGCGCCAGCAGCCGCCTCACAGGGGCACTCGGAAAGAGAGGTCAGTACTTC; clone size: .; V gene: TRBV4-1; D gene: TRBD1; CDR3 length: 17; J gene: TRBJ2-4
CDR3 protein: CASSLSGGATDTQYF; CDR3 DNA: TGTGCCAGCAGCTTAAGCGGGGGGGCTACAGATACGCAGTATTTT; clone size: .; V gene: TRBV11-3; D gene: TRBD2; CDR3 length: 15; J gene: TRBJ2-3
CDR3 protein: CASSLGVTGGSEAFF; CDR3 DNA: TGCGCCAGCAGCTTGGGGGTGACAGGGGGTTCTGAAGCTTTCTTT; clone size: .; V gene: TRBV5-1; D gene: TRBD1; CDR3 length: 15; J gene: TRBJ1-1
CDR3 protein: CASSRTPSSYNEQFF; CDR3 DNA: TGTGCCAGCAGTCGGACTCCGAGCTCCTACAATGAGCAGTTCTTC; clone size: .; V gene: TRBV6-5; D gene: .; CDR3 length: 15; J gene: TRBJ2-1
CDR3 protein: CASSSESGTGDYEQYF; CDR3 DNA: TGTGCCAGCAGCTCCGAATCCGGGACAGGGGACTACGAGCAGTACTTC; clone size: few; V gene: TRBV11-2; D gene: TRBD1; CDR3 length: 16; J gene: TRBJ2-7
CDR3 protein: CASSIPSTGGGSPLHF; CDR3 DNA: TGTGCCAGTAGTATTCCGTCAACAGGGGGGGGTTCGCCCCTCCACTTT; clone size: .; V gene: TRBV19; D gene: TRBD1; CDR3 length: 16; J gene: TRBJ1-6
CDR3 protein: CASRMGTGLNEQYF; CDR3 DNA: TGTGCCAGCAGGATGGGGACAGGGCTTAACGAGCAGTACTTC; clone size: .; V gene: TRBV2; D gene: TRBD1; CDR3 length: 14; J gene: TRBJ2-7
CDR3 protein: CASSIGEGYYGYTF; CDR3 DNA: TGTGCCAGTAGTATTGGAGAGGGATACTATGGCTACACCTTC; clone size: few; V gene: TRBV19; D gene: .; CDR3 length: 14; J gene: TRBJ1-2
CDR3 protein: CASSTPGQGDNEQFF; CDR3 DNA: TGTGCCAGCAGCACGCCGGGACAGGGGGACAATGAGCAGTTCTTC; clone size: .; V gene: TRBV11-3; D gene: TRBD1; CDR3 length: 15; J gene: TRBJ2-1
CDR3 protein: CASSQDLQNEQFF; CDR3 DNA: TGCGCCAGCAGCCAAGATCTTCAGAATGAGCAGTTCTTC; clone size: .; V gene: TRBV4-1; D gene: .; CDR3 length: 13; J gene: TRBJ2-1
CDR3 protein: CASTQYRDSTGELFF; CDR3 DNA: TGTGCCAGTACCCAATACCGGGACAGCACCGGGGAGCTGTTTTTT; clone size: .; V gene: TRBV19; D gene: TRBD1; CDR3 length: 15; J gene: TRBJ2-2
CDR3 protein: CASSLRGNQPQHF; CDR3 DNA: TGTGCCAGTAGTCTAAGGGGAAATCAGCCCCAGCATTTT; clone size: .; V gene: TRBV19; D gene: .; CDR3 length: 13; J gene: TRBJ1-5
CDR3 protein: CSAWTSGENEQFF; CDR3 DNA: TGCAGCGCCTGGACTAGCGGGGAGAATGAGCAGTTCTTC; clone size: .; V gene: TRBV29-1; D gene: TRBD2; CDR3 length: 13; J gene: TRBJ2-1
CDR3 protein: CASSRDQPQHF; CDR3 DNA: TGTGCCAGCAGTAGAGATCAGCCCCAGCATTTT; clone size: .; V gene: TRBV2; D gene: .; CDR3 length: 11; J gene: TRBJ1-5
CDR3 protein: CASSAQGGTEAFF; CDR3 DNA: TGTGCCAGCAGTGCGCAGGGAGGCACTGAAGCTTTCTTT; clone size: .; V gene: TRBV28; D gene: .; CDR3 length: 13; J gene: TRBJ1-1
CDR3 protein: CASSPGLYDTQYF; CDR3 DNA: TGTGCCAGCAGTCCAGGACTTTACGATACGCAGTATTTT; clone size: .; V gene: TRBV7-9; D gene: .; CDR3 length: 13; J gene: TRBJ2-3
CDR3 protein: CASSPNNAQGAQQPQHF; CDR3 DNA: TGTGCCAGCTCACCAAATAACGCGCAGGGGGCCCAGCAGCCCCAGCATTTT; clone size: .; V gene: TRBV18; D gene: TRBD1; CDR3 length: 17; J gene: TRBJ1-5
CDR3 protein: CASGGTGGLYGYTF; CDR3 DNA: TGTGCCAGCGGTGGGACAGGGGGATTGTATGGCTACACCTTC; clone size: .; V gene: TRBV27; D gene: TRBD1; CDR3 length: 14; J gene: TRBJ1-2
CDR3 protein: CASSFLGAGTEAFF; CDR3 DNA: TGTGCCAGCAGCTTTCTGGGGGCTGGCACTGAAGCTTTCTTT; clone size: .; V gene: TRBV5-5; D gene: .; CDR3 length: 14; J gene: TRBJ1-1
CDR3 protein: CASSYSLGAKGGELFF; CDR3 DNA: TGTGCCAGCAGTTACTCACTGGGGGCCAAGGGCGGGGAGCTGTTTTTT; clone size: .; V gene: TRBV6-5; D gene: .; CDR3 length: 16; J gene: TRBJ2-2
CDR3 protein: CASSVRDYGYTF; CDR3 DNA: TGTGCCAGCAGTGTTAGAGACTATGGCTACACCTTC; clone size: once; V gene: TRBV2; D gene: .; CDR3 length: 12; J gene: TRBJ1-2
CDR3 protein: CASSQDSSGNTIYF; CDR3 DNA: TGCGCCAGCAGCCAAGACAGCTCTGGAAACACCATATATTTT; clone size: .; V gene: TRBV4-3; D gene: .; CDR3 length: 14; J gene: TRBJ1-3
CDR3 protein: CASSQATGTQFF; CDR3 DNA: TGTGCCAGCAGCCAAGCTACAGGGACGCAGTTCTTC; clone size: .; V gene: TRBV3-1/TRBV3-2; D gene: .; CDR3 length: 12; J gene: TRBJ2-1
CDR3 protein: CASSSSGLAGLEQYF; CDR3 DNA: TGTGCCAGCAGCTCCTCAGGGCTAGCGGGGCTCGAGCAGTACTTC; clone size: .; V gene: TRBV3-1/TRBV3-2; D gene: TRBD2; CDR3 length: 15; J gene: TRBJ2-7
CDR3 protein: CASSWGASNTEAFF; CDR3 DNA: TGTGCCAGTAGTTGGGGAGCCTCGAACACTGAAGCTTTCTTT; clone size: .; V gene: TRBV19; D gene: .; CDR3 length: 14; J gene: TRBJ1-1
CDR3 protein: CASSMRAAEAFF; CDR3 DNA: TGTGCCAGTAGTATGAGGGCTGCTGAAGCTTTCTTT; clone size: once; V gene: TRBV19; D gene: .; CDR3 length: 12; J gene: TRBJ1-1
CDR3 protein: CATRQGSNPAYEQYF; CDR3 DNA: TGTGCCACCCGACAGGGTTCCAATCCAGCCTACGAGCAGTACTTC; clone size: .; V gene: TRBV2; D gene: TRBD1; CDR3 length: 15; J gene: TRBJ2-7
CDR3 protein: CASSLLGQGYQPQHF; CDR3 DNA: TGTGCCAGCAGCCTTCTGGGACAGGGATATCAGCCCCAGCATTTT; clone size: .; V gene: TRBV27; D gene: TRBD1; CDR3 length: 15; J gene: TRBJ1-5
CDR3 protein: CASSPDAPRVAGSYEQYF; CDR3 DNA: TGTGCCAGCAGCCCCGACGCACCCCGTGTGGCAGGGTCCTACGAGCAGTACTTC; clone size: .; V gene: TRBV16; D gene: .; CDR3 length: 18; J gene: TRBJ2-7
CDR3 protein: CASSQDRANTGELFF; CDR3 DNA: TGTGCCAGCAGTCAGGACAGGGCGAACACCGGGGAGCTGTTTTTT; clone size: .; V gene: TRBV28; D gene: TRBD1; CDR3 length: 15; J gene: TRBJ2-2
CDR3 protein: CASKPLAGGYNEQFF; CDR3 DNA: TGTGCCAGCAAACCCCTAGCGGGAGGGTACAATGAGCAGTTCTTC; clone size: .; V gene: TRBV6-5; D gene: TRBD2; CDR3 length: 15; J gene: TRBJ2-1
CDR3 protein: CASSAGTGWYNEQFF; CDR3 DNA: TGTGCCAGCAGCGCAGGGACAGGATGGTACAATGAGCAGTTCTTC; clone size: once; V gene: TRBV6-6; D gene: TRBD1; CDR3 length: 15; J gene: TRBJ2-1
CDR3 protein: CASSLDPSYSYNEQFF; CDR3 DNA: TGTGCCAGCAGCTTGGACCCCAGTTACTCCTACAATGAGCAGTTCTTC; clone size: .; V gene: TRBV5-4; D gene: .; CDR3 length: 16; J gene: TRBJ2-1
CDR3 protein: CASSPFNTGELFF; CDR3 DNA: TGTGCCAGCAGTCCCTTTAACACCGGGGAGCTGTTTTTT; clone size: .; V gene: TRBV12-3/TRBV12-4; D gene: .; CDR3 length: 13; J gene: TRBJ2-2
CDR3 protein: CASSPYGDTEAFF; CDR3 DNA: TGTGCCAGTAGCCCGTACGGGGACACTGAAGCTTTCTTT; clone size: .; V gene: TRBV19; D gene: .; CDR3 length: 13; J gene: TRBJ1-1
CDR3 protein: CASGTLSTHTEAFF; CDR3 DNA: TGTGCCAGCGGGACACTTTCCACCCACACTGAAGCTTTCTTT; clone size: .; V gene: TRBV27; D gene: .; CDR3 length: 14; J gene: TRBJ1-1
CDR3 protein: CASSWISSSGGRLDTQYF; CDR3 DNA: TGCGCCAGCAGCTGGATATCGTCTAGCGGGGGGAGGTTAGATACGCAGTATTTT; clone size: .; V gene: TRBV5-1; D gene: TRBD2; CDR3 length: 18; J gene: TRBJ2-3
CDR3 protein: CASSHSTGRGYYGYTF; CDR3 DNA: TGTGCCAGCAGCCATTCTACAGGGAGGGGATACTATGGCTACACCTTC; clone size: .; V gene: TRBV9; D gene: .; CDR3 length: 16; J gene: TRBJ1-2
CDR3 protein: CASSRTGGNQPQHF; CDR3 DNA: TGTGCCAGCAGCCGGACAGGGGGCAATCAGCCCCAGCATTTT; clone size: .; V gene: TRBV3-1/TRBV3-2; D gene: TRBD1; CDR3 length: 14; J gene: TRBJ1-5
CDR3 protein: CASSIGGANYGYTF; CDR3 DNA: TGTGCCAGTAGTATAGGTGGAGCTAACTATGGCTACACCTTC; clone size: .; V gene: TRBV19; D gene: .; CDR3 length: 14; J gene: TRBJ1-2
CDR3 protein: CASSGGGTGWSYEQYF; CDR3 DNA: TGTGCCAGCAGTGGAGGAGGGACAGGGTGGTCTTACGAGCAGTACTTC; clone size: .; V gene: TRBV6-1; D gene: TRBD1; CDR3 length: 16; J gene: TRBJ2-7
CDR3 protein: CASLSGNTIYF; CDR3 DNA: TGTGCCAGCCTCTCTGGAAACACCATATATTTT; clone size: .; V gene: TRBV28; D gene: .; CDR3 length: 11; J gene: TRBJ1-3